The T cell receptor (beta chain) under discussion was sequenced for a study of cytomegalovirus exposure and HLA in healthy donors. Study-wide background: Samples from HLA-typed donors yielded about 80 million unique TCRs in an early data release.

The PCR contained 60 Vbeta and 13 Jbeta primers. Repertoires were generated with immunoSEQ multiplex PCR, while TCRdb's copy carries only in-frame clones and drops some. Seen here are about 91,000 clones, approximately 89% observed once, and the top ten hold about 8.6%. In germline, CDR1 is SGHVS, CDR2 FNYEAQ. The ends lost 2 bases at V and 3 bases at J; junction bases unmatched: 5. The CDR3 spans 15 residues. This receptor was identified in a man under 40 in good health and CMV-seropositive. The chain couples TRBV7-6 to TRBJ2-7, with 9 bases that match TRBD1. The source material was PBMCs. The CDR3 DNA sequence: TGTGCCAGCAGCTTATCCGGGACAGGGAGCTACGAGCAGTACTTC. Its translation is CASSLSGTGSYEQYF.